The 2 T cell receptor beta chains in this list originate from one sample, sequenced in a study of cytomegalovirus exposure and HLA in healthy donors. Profiled with immunoSEQ multiplex PCR; TCRdb holds only in-frame clones, not every one. The sample yields about 120,000 clones, about 87% seen once. The sequenced material came from PBMCs. The receptor source for this set is a man between 18 and 35 years old in good health and CMV-seronegative.

This clone was observed a handful of times. The CDR3 DNA is TGCGCCAGCAGCCCGGACAGGATGAACACTGAAGCTTTCTTT. This encodes CASSPDRMNTEAFF. The chain recombines TRBV4-3 with TRBJ1-1, with 7 bases fitting TRBD1. Germline loops: CDR1 LGHNA, CDR2 YSLEER. J was trimmed by 0 bases and V by 4 bases; bases with no gene match: 2. The CDR3 has 14 residues.

This clone was counted a few times. V and J are TRBV30 and TRBJ2-7; D is unresolved. Trimming took 0 bases from V and 4 from J, leaving 4 bases between them. The CDR3 loop spans 11 amino acids. CDR1 and CDR2 (germline): GTSNPN, SVGIG (reference sequence). In nucleotides, the CDR3 is TGTGCCTGGAGTGTACGGTACGAGCAGTACTTC. Its translation is CAWSVRYEQYF.